This is a list of T cell receptor beta chains from one sample in a study of cytomegalovirus exposure and HLA in healthy donors. The assay was immunoSEQ multiplex PCR, and TCRdb's table has in-frame clones only and misses some. The sample consists of roughly 130,000 clones, more than 80% of them appearing once. Material for sequencing was PBMCs. Receptor source: a man aged 25-45 years in good health and CMV-seronegative. CDR3s leave out the opening cysteine and the closing phenylalanine or tryptophan. The order of the fields is V gene, CDR3 protein.

v_call: TRBV6-5; cdr3_aa: ASSTGQTGKNGYT
v_call: TRBV18; cdr3_aa: ASSPYSQMIDRGRNTEAF
v_call: TRBV5-1; cdr3_aa: ASSLGQLPNTEAF
v_call: TRBV4-1; cdr3_aa: ASSQDPGLTNEKLF
v_call: TRBV7-8; cdr3_aa: ASSLAGGTDTQY
v_call: TRBV2; cdr3_aa: ASRDRRTTYSNQPQH
v_call: TRBV5-4; cdr3_aa: ASSLGQGNSPLH
v_call: TRBV29-1; cdr3_aa: SVAGQTTLKAYGYT
v_call: TRBV9; cdr3_aa: ASSVGDNGYT
v_call: TRBV5-6; cdr3_aa: ASSSYRGSYNEQF
v_call: TRBV30; cdr3_aa: AWSTSAGSHEQF
v_call: TRBV6-5; cdr3_aa: ASSDRDRGGYT
v_call: TRBV7-9; cdr3_aa: SSSLGLKGLAGTYEQY
v_call: TRBV9; cdr3_aa: ASAGSPTGELF
v_call: TRBV9; cdr3_aa: ASSVGTSYEQF
v_call: TRBV10-1; cdr3_aa: ASTGLQGAVLFEQY
v_call: TRBV14; cdr3_aa: ASSQRGLAGGPAEQF
v_call: TRBV9; cdr3_aa: ASSGTSGSTDTQY
v_call: TRBV5-1; cdr3_aa: ASSLAGTSGVYEQY
v_call: TRBV9; cdr3_aa: ASSVARGPATGELF
v_call: TRBV9; cdr3_aa: ASSVDGRGEKLF
v_call: TRBV10-3; cdr3_aa: AISESFGTQETQY
v_call: TRBV7-9; cdr3_aa: ASSQLGADTDTQY
v_call: TRBV7-8; cdr3_aa: ASSLVASGRDSYEQY
v_call: TRBV15; cdr3_aa: ATSRDTKEPYNEQF
v_call: TRBV5-6; cdr3_aa: ASSSETGWAYEQY
v_call: TRBV5-1; cdr3_aa: ASSWTGGNTEAF
v_call: TRBV5-6; cdr3_aa: ASSPQGYQPQH
v_call: TRBV5-1; cdr3_aa: ASSLDSFYEQY
v_call: TRBV25-1; cdr3_aa: ASSPSGQVYNEQF
v_call: TRBV5-4; cdr3_aa: ASSLGRPPQYEQY
v_call: TRBV9; cdr3_aa: ASSVDGGSNQPQN
v_call: TRBV7-3; cdr3_aa: ASSLSGPNTGELF
v_call: TRBV5-1; cdr3_aa: ASSWDYVYEQY
v_call: TRBV27; cdr3_aa: ASSSLLSLSYEQY
v_call: TRBV6-5; cdr3_aa: ASSYTGGAQETQY
v_call: TRBV7-9; cdr3_aa: ASSLVGSMNTEAF
v_call: TRBV9; cdr3_aa: ASSVQGLTGNTIY
v_call: TRBV28; cdr3_aa: ASSADGDRLRGYT
v_call: TRBV2; cdr3_aa: ASIGTGPRNEQF
v_call: TRBV5-6; cdr3_aa: ASSAGTGRYQETQY
v_call: TRBV14; cdr3_aa: ASSVQGYEQY
v_call: TRBV6-5; cdr3_aa: AKTVHVSGRQY
v_call: TRBV28; cdr3_aa: ASRKTGLAGGHTGELF
v_call: TRBV11-2; cdr3_aa: ASSLGPGGREKLF
v_call: TRBV29-1; cdr3_aa: SVEGATLNEQF
v_call: TRBV13; cdr3_aa: ASSLEGDTPWGEQY
v_call: TRBV7-8; cdr3_aa: ASSFEGKETQY
v_call: TRBV11-2; cdr3_aa: ASTTGTGGDQPQH
v_call: TRBV6-1; cdr3_aa: ASSEGDSMITSYEQY
v_call: TRBV11-2; cdr3_aa: ASTLGAGGDEQY
v_call: TRBV19; cdr3_aa: ASSMWTGGFWNTEAF